This TCR beta chain is from a study of beta chain features in type 1 diabetes (dated by TCRdb to 2017 to 2018). Notes on the research overall: Mean age, gender distribution, total cell number and subset yield were not different between patients and healthy donors. Across all samples, 90 million to 130 million sorted cells were examined, and cell number per subset correlated strongly with RNA yield. The study compared the TCRB repertoires of sorted circulating CD4+ T cell subsets in recently diagnosed type 1 diabetes patients with those in matched healthy donors. Regulatory and stem cell-like memory subsets were isolated from only 8 patients and roughly eight healthy donors, whereas naive and central memory subsets came from all 28 donors.

Each donor gave one peripheral blood draw, approximately 110 mL on average, collected into heparinised tubes. A BD FACSAria II was used to sort naive, central memory, regulatory and stem cell-like memory CD4+ T cells with a panel that included CD45RO, CCR7, CD25, CD127, CD95 and CD27. All sorted populations exceeded 95% purity. Right away, PBMCs were isolated by Lymphoprep density gradient centrifugation and were stained directly, with no culture step. Samples were stained and sorted in pairs, with one healthy donor and one patient per experiment, so that batch effects were minimized. All of the isolated RNA was reverse transcribed with the High Capacity cDNA Reverse Transcription Kit, so expressed TCRB transcripts were sequenced. Deep immunoSEQ sequencing was performed on naive, central memory and regulatory T cell samples, with an average of roughly 3.3 million total reads per sample. After sorted cells were lysed in RLT buffer, RNA was extracted with DNase-treated RNeasy Micro or Mini kits, with the choice depending on cell number. To prevent cross-contamination, each cell subset was processed individually, whereas patient and healthy donor samples were processed jointly. The immunoSEQ multiplex PCR was used to amplify TCRB sequences from cDNA, yielding 87-bp fragments that span the CDR3 region. Sequencing of the amplicons was performed on the Illumina HiSeq platform. From the authors' description of their analysis: PCR bias was computationally corrected using synthetic template baselines, reads within Hamming distance 2 were collapsed, and singletons that could not be merged were discarded. Reads were aligned to IMGT to assign V, D and J genes, CDR3 length, and insertions or deletions at six rearrangement sites. Within each subset, clonotype counts were normalized to the number of sorted cells before true diversity and Gini coefficients were calculated with the tcR R package. Repertoire sharing was quantified using the overlap coefficient calculated on TCRB nucleotide sequences. Out-of-frame TCRB sequences from naive cells were analyzed as a proxy for the pre-selection repertoire. Imported from immuneACCESS, the table was reduced by TCRdb to in-frame sequences with V and J called. These copies leave out some clones; in studies compared against another copy, an unresolved V gene accounts for under half, and the cause of the remainder is not known. From that table come the V and J calls and clone size; the DNA was used to work out D and trimming. Within this sample are roughly 340,000 clones, with about 13% of them counted one time only. The biggest ten clones account for 0.015% of the sample.

This clone turned up a few times. Its antigen is unknown. No base qualities exist here, and no much larger clone lies one base off it. Taken from cysteine to phenylalanine, the CDR3 has 17 residues. CDR3 DNA only is kept here, 51 bases in frame from base 1. After removal of 6 bases from V and 6 bases from J, the junction retains 12 bases not matched to a gene. As encoded in the germline V gene, CDR1 is MDHEN while CDR2 is SYDVKM. What the research found in general, with its limitations: Type 1 diabetes patients showed a moderate but significant shortening of TCRB CDR3 length in all four CD4+ subsets. PCR might favor shorter templates, but patient and control samples were amplified and corrected together, so any skew would affect both groups equally. At VDJ recombination sites, patients with type 1 diabetes made fewer insertions and deleted more nucleotides, a pattern implying thymic rearrangement abnormalities. Because cDNA rather than genomic DNA was sequenced, highly expressing activated cells could have been over-represented, although no difference in activation and CD3 levels was found between groups. Naive, central memory and regulatory TCRB repertoires appeared more similar among patients than among healthy donors. HLA sub-analyses involved small numbers of individuals, so any influence of HLA type on TCRB rearrangement remained unresolved.

The sequenced sample consisted of naive CD4+ T cells from blood. In light of the paper, this sample's cell subset or site label describes: true naive CD4+ T cells. Recombination joined TRBV28 with TRBJ2-3; 13 junctional bases match TRBD2. The source of this sequence is a woman between 18 and 29 years old with type 1 diabetes. The CDR3 loop reads CASSLTGLAGVLDTQYF. The DNA is as follows: TGTGCCAGCAGCCTAACTGGACTAGCGGGAGTGCTGGATACGCAGTATTTT.